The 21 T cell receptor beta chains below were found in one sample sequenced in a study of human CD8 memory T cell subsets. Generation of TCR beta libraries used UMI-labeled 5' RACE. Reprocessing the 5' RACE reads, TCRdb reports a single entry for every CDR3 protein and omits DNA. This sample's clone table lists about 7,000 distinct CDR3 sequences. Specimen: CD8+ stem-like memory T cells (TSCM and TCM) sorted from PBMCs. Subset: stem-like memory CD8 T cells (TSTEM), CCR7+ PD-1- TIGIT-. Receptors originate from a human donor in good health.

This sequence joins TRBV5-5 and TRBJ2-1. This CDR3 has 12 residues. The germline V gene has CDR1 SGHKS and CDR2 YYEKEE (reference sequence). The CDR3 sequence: CASDGERDEQFF.

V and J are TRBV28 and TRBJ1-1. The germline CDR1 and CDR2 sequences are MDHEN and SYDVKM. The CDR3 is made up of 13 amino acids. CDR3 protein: CASTWRGETEAFF.

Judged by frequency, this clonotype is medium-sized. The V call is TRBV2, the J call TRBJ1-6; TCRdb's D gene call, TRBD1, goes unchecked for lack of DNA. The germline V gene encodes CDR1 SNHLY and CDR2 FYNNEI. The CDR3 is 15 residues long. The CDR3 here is CASSGPTGGNSPLHF.

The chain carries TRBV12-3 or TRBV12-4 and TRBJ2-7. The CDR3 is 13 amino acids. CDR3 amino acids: CASSSKYSYEQYF.

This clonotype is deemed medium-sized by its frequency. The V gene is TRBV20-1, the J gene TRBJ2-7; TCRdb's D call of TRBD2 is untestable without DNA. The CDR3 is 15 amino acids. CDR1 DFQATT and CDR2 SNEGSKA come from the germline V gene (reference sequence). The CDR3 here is CSARDLRREVEEQYF.

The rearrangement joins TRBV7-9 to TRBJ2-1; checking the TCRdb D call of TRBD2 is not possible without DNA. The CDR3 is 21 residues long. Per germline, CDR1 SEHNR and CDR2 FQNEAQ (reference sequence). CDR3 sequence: CASSSNPGLAGRASSYNEQFF.

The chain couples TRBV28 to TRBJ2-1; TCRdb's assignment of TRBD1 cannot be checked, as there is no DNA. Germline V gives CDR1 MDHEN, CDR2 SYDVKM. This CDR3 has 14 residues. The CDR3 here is CASRPGQGYNEQFF.

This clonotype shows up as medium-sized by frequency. The CDR3 protein is CASSRTGRFTEAFF. The chain couples TRBV4-1 to TRBJ1-1. CDR1 MGHRA and CDR2 YSYEKL come from the germline V gene. CDR3 length: 14 amino acids.

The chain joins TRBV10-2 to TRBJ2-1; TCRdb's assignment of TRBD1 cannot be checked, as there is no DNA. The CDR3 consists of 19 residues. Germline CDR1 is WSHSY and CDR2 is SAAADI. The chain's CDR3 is CASRRRGRSIVPPYNEQFF.

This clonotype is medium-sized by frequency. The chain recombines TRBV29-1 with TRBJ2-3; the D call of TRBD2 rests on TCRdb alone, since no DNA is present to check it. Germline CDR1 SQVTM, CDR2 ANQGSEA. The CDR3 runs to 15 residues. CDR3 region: CSVEDPGGPTDTQYF.

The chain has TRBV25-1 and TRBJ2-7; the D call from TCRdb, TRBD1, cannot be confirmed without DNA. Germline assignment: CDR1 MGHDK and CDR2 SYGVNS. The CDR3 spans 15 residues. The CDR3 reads CASSEYGGEDTEQYF.

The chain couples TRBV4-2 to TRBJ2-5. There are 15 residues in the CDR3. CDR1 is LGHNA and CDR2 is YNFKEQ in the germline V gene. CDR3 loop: CASSQDLGGQETQYF.

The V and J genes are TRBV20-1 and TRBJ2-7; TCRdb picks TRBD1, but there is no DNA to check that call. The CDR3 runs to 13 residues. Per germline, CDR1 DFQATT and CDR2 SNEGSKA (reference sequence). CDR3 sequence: CSASQGEIGEQYF.

CDR3 loop: CASRPGGFSTDTQYF. This chain links TRBV19 with TRBJ2-3; the D call from TCRdb, TRBD2, cannot be confirmed without DNA. The CDR3 length is 15 residues. The germline gives CDR1 LNHDA, CDR2 SQIVND (reference sequence).

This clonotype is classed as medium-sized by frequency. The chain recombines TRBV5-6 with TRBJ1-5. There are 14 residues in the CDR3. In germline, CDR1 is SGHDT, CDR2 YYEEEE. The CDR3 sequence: CASSVTGLNQPQHF.

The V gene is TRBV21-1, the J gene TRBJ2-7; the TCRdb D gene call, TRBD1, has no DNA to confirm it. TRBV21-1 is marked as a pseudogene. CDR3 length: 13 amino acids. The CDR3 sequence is CASSLRDRDEQYF.

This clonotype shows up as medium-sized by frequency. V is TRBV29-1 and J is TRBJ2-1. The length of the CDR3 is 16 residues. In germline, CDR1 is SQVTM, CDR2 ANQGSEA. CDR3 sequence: CSVVDPLVRTYNEQFF.

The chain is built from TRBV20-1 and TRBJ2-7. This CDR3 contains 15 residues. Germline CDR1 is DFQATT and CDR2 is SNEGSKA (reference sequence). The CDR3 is CSARRVRKNFYEQYF.

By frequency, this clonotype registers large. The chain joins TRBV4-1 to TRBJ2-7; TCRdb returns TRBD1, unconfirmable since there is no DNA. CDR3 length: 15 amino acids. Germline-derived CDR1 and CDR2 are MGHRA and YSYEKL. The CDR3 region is CASSQDRGSLYEQYF.

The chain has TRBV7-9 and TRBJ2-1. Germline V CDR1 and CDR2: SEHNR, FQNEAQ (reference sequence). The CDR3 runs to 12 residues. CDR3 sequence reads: CASSFNLLEQFF.

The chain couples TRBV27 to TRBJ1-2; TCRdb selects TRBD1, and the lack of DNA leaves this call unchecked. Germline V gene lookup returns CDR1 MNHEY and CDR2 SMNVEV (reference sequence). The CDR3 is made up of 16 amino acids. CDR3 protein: CASSWRGRGWLDGYTF.